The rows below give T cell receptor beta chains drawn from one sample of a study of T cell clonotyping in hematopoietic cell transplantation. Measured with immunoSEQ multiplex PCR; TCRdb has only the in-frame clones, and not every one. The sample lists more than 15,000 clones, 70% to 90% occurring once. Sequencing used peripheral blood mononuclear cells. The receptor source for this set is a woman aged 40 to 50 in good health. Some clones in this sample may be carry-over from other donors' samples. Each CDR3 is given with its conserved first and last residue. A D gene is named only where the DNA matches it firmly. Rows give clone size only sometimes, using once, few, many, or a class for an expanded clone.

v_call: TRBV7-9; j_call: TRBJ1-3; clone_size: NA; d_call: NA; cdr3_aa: CASVGRRNTIYF; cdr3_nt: TGTGCTAGCGTCGGCAGGAGAAACACCATATATTTT
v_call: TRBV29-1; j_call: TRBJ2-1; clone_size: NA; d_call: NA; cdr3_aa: CSVEDRNGAGTYNEQFF; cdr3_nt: TGCAGCGTTGAAGATCGGAACGGGGCGGGGACATACAATGAGCAGTTCTTC
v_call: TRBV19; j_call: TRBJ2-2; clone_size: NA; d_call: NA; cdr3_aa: CASRLLLPSTGELFF; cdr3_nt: TGTGCCAGTAGGCTGCTGCTCCCGAGCACCGGGGAGCTGTTTTTT
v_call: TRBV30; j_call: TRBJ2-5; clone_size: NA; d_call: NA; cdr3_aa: CAWSPSERRTQYF; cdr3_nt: TGTGCCTGGAGTCCTAGCGAGAGACGGACCCAGTACTTC
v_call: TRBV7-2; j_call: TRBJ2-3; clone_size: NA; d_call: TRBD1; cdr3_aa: CASSLVGTAYAPQYF; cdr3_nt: TGTGCCAGCAGCTTAGTCGGGACAGCCTATGCGCCCCAGTATTTT
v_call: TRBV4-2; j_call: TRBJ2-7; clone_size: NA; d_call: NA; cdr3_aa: CASSPDGAGSYEQYF; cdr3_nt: TGTGCCAGCAGCCCCGACGGGGCGGGATCATACGAGCAGTACTTC
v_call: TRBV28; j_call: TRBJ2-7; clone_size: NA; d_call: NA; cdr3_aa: CASGREKQYF; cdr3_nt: TGTGCCAGCGGCCGCGAAAAGCAGTACTTC
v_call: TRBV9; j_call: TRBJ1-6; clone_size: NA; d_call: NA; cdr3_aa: CASSGGAGHRSSLHF; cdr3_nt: TGTGCCAGCAGCGGAGGGGCGGGACACCGATCATCCCTCCACTTT
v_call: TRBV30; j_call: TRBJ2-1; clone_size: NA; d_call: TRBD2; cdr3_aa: CAWSALAGGRSYNEQFF; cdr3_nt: TGTGCCTGGAGTGCACTAGCGGGGGGTCGCTCCTACAATGAGCAGTTCTTC
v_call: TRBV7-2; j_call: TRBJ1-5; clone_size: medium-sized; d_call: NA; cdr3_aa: CASSLGGIQPQHF; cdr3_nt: TGTGCCAGCAGCTTAGGGGGGATTCAGCCCCAGCATTTT
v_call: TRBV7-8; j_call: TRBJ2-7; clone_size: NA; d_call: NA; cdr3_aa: CASSFSREQYF; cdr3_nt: TGTGCCAGCAGCTTTAGCAGGGAGCAGTACTTC
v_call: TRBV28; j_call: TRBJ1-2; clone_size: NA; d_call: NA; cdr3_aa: CASTQEAYGYTF; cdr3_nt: TGTGCCAGCACACAGGAAGCCTATGGCTACACCTTC
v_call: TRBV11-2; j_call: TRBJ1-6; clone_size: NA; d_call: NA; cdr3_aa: CASSFLGPASNSPLHF; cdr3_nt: TGTGCCAGCAGCTTCCTGGGCCCCGCATCCAATTCACCCCTCCACTTT